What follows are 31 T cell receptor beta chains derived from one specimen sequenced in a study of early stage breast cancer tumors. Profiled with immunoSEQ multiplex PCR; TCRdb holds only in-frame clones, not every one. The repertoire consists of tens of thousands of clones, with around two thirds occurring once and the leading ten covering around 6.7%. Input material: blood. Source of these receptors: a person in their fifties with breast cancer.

The CDR3 region has the DNA TGTGCCAGCAGCCAGGTGGGGACAGGGTACTACGAGCAGTACTTC. It yields the protein CASSQVGTGYYEQYF. V and J are TRBV7-6 and TRBJ2-7, with 9 bases identical to TRBD1. V lost 5 bases, J lost 3 bases, and 8 bases stayed unmatched. This CDR3 region has 15 residues. The germline V gene encodes CDR1 SGHVS and CDR2 FNYEAQ.

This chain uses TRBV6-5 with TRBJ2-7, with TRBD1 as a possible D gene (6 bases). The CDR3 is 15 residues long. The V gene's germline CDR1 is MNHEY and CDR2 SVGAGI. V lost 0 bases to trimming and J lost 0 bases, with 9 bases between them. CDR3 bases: TGTGCCAGCAGTTACTCGCCAGGGGCCTCCTACGAGCAGTACTTC. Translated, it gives CASSYSPGASYEQYF.

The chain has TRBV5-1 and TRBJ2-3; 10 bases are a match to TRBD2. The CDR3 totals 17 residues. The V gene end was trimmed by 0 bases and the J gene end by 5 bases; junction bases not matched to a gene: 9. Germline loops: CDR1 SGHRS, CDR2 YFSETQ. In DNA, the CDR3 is TGCGCCAGCAGCTTGGAGCTAGCGGGGGCCGGGGGAGATACGCAGTATTTT. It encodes CASSLELAGAGGDTQYF.

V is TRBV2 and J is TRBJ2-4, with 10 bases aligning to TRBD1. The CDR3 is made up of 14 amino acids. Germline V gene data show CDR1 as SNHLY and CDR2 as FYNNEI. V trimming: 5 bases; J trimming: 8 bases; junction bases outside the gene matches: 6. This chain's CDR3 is CASSIGTGVDIQYF. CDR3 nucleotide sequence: TGTGCCAGCAGTATCGGGACAGGGGTGGACATTCAGTACTTC.

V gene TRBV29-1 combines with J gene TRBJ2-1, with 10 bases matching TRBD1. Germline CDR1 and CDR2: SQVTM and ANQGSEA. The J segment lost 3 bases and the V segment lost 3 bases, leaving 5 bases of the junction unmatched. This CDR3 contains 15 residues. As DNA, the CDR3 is TGCAGCGTTGAGCGGACAGGGGGGAACTACAATGAGCAGTTCTTC. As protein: CSVERTGGNYNEQFF.

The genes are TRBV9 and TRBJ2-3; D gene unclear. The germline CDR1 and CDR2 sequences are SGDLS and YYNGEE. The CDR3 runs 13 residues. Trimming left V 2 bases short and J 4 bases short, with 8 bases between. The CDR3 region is CASSVGHADTQYF. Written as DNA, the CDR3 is TGTGCCAGCAGCGTTGGCCACGCAGATACGCAGTATTTT.

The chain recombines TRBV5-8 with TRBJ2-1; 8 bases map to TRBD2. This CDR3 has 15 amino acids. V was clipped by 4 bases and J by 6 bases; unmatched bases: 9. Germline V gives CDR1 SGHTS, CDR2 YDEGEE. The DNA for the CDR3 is TGTGCCAGCAGCCGTCCCGGGACTAGTATCAATGAGCAGTTCTTC. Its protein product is CASSRPGTSINEQFF.

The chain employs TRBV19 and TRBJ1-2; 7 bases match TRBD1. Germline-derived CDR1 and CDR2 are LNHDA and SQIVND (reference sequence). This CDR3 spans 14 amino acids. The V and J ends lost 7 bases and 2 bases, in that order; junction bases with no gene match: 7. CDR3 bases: TGTGCCAGTACCCCCGGACAGGAGAACTATGGCTACACCTTC. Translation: CASTPGQENYGYTF.

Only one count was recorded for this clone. CDR3 amino acids: CASSPREGGRVTHNEQFF. CDR3 nucleotide sequence: TGCGCCAGCAGCCCGAGGGAGGGCGGGAGGGTAACTCACAATGAGCAGTTCTTC. V gene TRBV4-1 combines with J gene TRBJ2-1, with TRBD2 matching 9 bases. There are 18 residues in the CDR3. V was clipped by 4 bases and J by 5 bases; unmatched bases: 15. Germline lookup yields CDR1 MGHRA and CDR2 YSYEKL.

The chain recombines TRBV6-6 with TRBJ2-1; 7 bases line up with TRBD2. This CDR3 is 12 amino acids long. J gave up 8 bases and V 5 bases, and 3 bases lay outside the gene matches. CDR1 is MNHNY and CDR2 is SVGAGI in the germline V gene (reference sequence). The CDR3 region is CASSPRGDEQFF. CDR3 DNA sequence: TGTGCCAGCAGTCCTCGGGGGGATGAGCAGTTCTTC.

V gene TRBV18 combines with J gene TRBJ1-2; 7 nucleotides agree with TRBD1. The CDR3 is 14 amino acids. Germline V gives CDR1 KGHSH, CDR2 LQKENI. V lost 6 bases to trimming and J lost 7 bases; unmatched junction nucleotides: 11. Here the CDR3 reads CASSLDRENSGYTF. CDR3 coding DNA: TGTGCCAGCTCCCTAGACAGGGAGAATAGTGGCTACACCTTC.

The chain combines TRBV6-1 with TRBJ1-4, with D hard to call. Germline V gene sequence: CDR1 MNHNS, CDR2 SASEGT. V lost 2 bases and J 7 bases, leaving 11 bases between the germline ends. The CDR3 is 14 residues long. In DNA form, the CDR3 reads TGTGCCAGCAGTGAAAAGTCGAGAGGTGAAAAACTGTTTTTT. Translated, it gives CASSEKSRGEKLFF.

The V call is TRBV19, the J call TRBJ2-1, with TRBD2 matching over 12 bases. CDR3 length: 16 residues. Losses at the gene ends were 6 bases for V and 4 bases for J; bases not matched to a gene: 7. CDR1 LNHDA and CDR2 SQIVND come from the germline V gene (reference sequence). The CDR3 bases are TGTGCCAGTAGCGAAAGACTAGCGGGGGAATACAATGAGCAGTTCTTC. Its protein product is CASSERLAGEYNEQFF.

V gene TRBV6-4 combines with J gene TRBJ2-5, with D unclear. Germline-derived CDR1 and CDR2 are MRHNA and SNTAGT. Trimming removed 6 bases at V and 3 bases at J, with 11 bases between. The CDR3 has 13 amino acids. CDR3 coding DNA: TGTGCCAGCAGCAAGGAGATAAAAGAGACCCAGTACTTC. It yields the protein CASSKEIKETQYF.

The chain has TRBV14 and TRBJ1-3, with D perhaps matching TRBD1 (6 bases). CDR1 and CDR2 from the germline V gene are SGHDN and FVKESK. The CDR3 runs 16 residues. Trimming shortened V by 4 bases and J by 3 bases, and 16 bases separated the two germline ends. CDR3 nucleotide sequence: TGTGCCAGCAGCCGGATCCGGGGGGCTGGTGGAAACACCATATATTTT. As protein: CASSRIRGAGGNTIYF. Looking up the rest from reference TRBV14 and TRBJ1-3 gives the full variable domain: EAGVTQFPSHSVIEKGQTVTLRCDPISGHDNLYWYRRVMGKEIKFLLHFVKESKQDESGMPNNRFLAERTGGTYSTLKVQPAELEDSGVYFCASSRIRGAGGNTIYFGEGSWLTVV.

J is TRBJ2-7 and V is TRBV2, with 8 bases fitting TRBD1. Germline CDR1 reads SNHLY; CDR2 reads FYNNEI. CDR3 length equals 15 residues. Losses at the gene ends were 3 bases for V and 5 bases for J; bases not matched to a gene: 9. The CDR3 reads CASSDRAGGLDEQYF. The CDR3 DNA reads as TGTGCCAGCAGTGACAGGGCAGGGGGCCTCGACGAGCAGTACTTC.

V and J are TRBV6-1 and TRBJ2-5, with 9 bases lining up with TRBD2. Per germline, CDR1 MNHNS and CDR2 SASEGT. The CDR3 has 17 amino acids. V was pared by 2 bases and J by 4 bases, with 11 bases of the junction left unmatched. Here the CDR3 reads CASSEFIGGGGRETQYF. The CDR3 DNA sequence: TGTGCCAGCAGTGAATTCATTGGCGGGGGGGGCCGAGAGACCCAGTACTTC.

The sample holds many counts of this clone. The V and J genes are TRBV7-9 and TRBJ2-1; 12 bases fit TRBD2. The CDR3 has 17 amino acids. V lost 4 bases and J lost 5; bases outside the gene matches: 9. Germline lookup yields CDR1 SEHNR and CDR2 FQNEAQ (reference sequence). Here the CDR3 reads CASSSLLAGGPHNEQFF. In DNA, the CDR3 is TGTGCCAGCAGCTCGCTACTAGCGGGAGGCCCCCACAATGAGCAGTTCTTC.

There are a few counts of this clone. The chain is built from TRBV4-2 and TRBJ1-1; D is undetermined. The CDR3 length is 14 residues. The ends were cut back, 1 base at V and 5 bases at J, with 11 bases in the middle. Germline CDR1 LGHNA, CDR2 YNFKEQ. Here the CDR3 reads CASSQGHARTEAFF. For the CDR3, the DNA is TGTGCCAGCAGCCAAGGACACGCCCGGACTGAAGCTTTCTTT.

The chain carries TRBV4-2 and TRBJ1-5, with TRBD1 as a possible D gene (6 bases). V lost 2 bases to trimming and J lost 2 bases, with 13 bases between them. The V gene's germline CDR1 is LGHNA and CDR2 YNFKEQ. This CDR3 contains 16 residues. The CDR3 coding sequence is TGTGCCAGCAGCCAACCTACTCCAGGGGGCAATCAGCCCCAGCATTTT. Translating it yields CASSQPTPGGNQPQHF.

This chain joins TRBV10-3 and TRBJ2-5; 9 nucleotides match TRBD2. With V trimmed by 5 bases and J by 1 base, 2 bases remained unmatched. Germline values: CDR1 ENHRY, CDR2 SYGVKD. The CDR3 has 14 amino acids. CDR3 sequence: CAISSSGAQETQYF. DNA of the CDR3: TGTGCCATCAGTTCTAGCGGGGCCCAAGAGACCCAGTACTTC.

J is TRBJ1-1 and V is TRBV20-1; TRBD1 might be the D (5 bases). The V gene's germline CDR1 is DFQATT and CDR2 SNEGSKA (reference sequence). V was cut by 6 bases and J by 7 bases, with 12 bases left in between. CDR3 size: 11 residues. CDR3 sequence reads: CSAPRGIEAFF. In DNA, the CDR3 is TGCAGTGCCCCGCGGGGGATTGAAGCTTTCTTT.

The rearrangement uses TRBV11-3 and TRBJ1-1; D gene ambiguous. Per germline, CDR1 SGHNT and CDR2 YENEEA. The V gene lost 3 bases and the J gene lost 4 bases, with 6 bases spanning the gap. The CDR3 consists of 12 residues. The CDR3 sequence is CASSFSGTEAFF. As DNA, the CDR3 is TGTGCCAGCAGCTTCAGTGGCACTGAAGCTTTCTTT. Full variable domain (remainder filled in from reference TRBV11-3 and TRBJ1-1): EAGVVQSPRYKIIEKKQPVAFWCNPISGHNTLYWYLQNLGQGPELLIRYENEEAVDDSQLPKDRFSAERLKGVDSTLKIQPAELGDSAVYLCASSFSGTEAFFGQGTRLTVV.

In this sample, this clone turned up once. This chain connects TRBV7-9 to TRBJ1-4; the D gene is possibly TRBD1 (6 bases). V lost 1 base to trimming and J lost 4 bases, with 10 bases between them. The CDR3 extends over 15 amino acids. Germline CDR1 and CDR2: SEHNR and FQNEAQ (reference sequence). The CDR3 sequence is CASSLVGGGNEKLFF. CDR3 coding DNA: TGTGCCAGCAGCTTAGTAGGGGGGGGTAATGAAAAACTGTTTTTT.

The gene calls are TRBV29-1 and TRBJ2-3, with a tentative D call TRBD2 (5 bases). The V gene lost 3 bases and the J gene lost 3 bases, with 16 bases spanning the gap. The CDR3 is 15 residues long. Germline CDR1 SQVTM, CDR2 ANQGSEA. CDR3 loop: CSVDPASGLTDTQYF. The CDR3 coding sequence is TGCAGCGTTGACCCCGCCAGCGGATTAACAGATACGCAGTATTTT.

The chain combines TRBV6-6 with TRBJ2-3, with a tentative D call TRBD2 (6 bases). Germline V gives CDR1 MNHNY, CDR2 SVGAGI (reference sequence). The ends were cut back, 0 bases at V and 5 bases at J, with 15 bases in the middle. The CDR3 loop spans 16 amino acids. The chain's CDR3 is CASSYSRRGKVDTQYF. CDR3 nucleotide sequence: TGTGCCAGCAGTTACTCCCGGCGCGGGAAAGTAGATACGCAGTATTTT.

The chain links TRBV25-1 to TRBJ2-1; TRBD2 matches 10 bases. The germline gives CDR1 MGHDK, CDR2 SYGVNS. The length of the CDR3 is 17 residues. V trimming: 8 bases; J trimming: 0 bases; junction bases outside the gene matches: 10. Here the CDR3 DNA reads TGTGCCAGCGGGCTAGCGGGGGACCCGAGCTCCTACAATGAGCAGTTCTTC. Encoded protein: CASGLAGDPSSYNEQFF.

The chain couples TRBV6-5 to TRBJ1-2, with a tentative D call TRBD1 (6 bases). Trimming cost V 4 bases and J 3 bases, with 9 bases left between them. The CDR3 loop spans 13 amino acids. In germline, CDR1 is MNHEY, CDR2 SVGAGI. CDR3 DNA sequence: TGTGCCAGCAGTTCCCGACAGGACTATGGCTACACCTTC. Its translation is CASSSRQDYGYTF.

The CDR3 sequence is CASSGSGLETQYF. The DNA for the CDR3 is TGTGCCAGCAGTGGATCCGGGTTGGAGACCCAGTACTTC. The gene calls are TRBV2 and TRBJ2-5; D remains ambiguous. V shed 4 bases and J shed 5 bases, with 11 bases lying between them. Per germline, CDR1 SNHLY and CDR2 FYNNEI. This CDR3 has 13 residues.

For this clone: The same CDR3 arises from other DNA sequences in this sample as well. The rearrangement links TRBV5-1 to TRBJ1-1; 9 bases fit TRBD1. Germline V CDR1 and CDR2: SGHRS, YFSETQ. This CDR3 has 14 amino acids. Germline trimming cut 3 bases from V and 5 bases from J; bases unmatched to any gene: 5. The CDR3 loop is CASSSTTGGTEAFF. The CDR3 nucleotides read TGCGCCAGCAGCTCCACGACAGGGGGTACTGAAGCTTTCTTT.

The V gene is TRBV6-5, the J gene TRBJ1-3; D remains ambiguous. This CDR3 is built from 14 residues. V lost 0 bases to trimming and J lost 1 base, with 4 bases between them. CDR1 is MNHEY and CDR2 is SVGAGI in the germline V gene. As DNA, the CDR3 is TGTGCCAGCAGTTACTCTCGGTCTGGAAACACCATATATTTT. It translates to CASSYSRSGNTIYF.